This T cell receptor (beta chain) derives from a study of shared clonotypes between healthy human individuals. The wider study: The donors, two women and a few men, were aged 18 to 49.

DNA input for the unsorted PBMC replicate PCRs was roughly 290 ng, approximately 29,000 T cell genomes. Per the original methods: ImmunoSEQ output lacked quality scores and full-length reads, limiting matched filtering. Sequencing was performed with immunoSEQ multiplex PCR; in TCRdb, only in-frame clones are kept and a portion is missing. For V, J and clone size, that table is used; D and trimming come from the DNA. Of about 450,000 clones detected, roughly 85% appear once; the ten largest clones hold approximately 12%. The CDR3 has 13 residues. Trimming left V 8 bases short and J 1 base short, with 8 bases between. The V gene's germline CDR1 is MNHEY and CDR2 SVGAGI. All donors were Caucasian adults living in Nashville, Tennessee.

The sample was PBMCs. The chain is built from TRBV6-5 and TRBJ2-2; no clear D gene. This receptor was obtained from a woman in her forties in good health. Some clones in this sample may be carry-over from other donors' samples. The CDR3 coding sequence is TGTGCCAGCCGGCCGCGGAACACCGGGGAGCTGTTTTTT. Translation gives CASRPRNTGELFF.